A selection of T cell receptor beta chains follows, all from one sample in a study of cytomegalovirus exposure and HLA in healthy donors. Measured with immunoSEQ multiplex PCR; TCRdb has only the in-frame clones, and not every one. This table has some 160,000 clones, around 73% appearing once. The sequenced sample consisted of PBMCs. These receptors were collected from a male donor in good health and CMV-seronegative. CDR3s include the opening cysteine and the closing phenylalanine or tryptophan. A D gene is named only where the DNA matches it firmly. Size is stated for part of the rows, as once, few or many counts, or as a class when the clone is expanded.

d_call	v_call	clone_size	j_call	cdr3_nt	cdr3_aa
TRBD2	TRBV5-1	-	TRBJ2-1	TGCGCCACCCACAGCGGGGGGGATTTGACTGAGCAGTTCTTC	CATHSGGDLTEQFF
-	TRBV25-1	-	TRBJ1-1	TGTGCCAGCAGTGAAGGCGGGGCCACTGAAGCTTTCTTT	CASSEGGATEAFF
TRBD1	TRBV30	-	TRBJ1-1	TGTGCCTGTGAACAGGGGTCGAACACTGAAGCTTTCTTT	CACEQGSNTEAFF
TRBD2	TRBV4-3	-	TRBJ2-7	TGCGCCAGCAGCCAGGCCGGGGGGACCTCCTACGAGCAGTACTTC	CASSQAGGTSYEQYF
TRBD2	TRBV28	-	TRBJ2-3	TGTGCCAGCCGGACTAGCGGGAGGGTTGCAGATACGCAGTATTTT	CASRTSGRVADTQYF
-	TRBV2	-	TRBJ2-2	TGTGCCAGCAAGAGGATAGCGGACACCTCAGTCGGGGAGCTGTTTTTT	CASKRIADTSVGELFF
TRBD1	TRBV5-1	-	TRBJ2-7	TGCGCCAGCAGTTGGGGGACAGGGGGCCGCGAGCAGTACTTC	CASSWGTGGREQYF
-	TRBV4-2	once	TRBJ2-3	TGTGCCAGCAGCCAGCCCGGGAAAGGGATAGATACGCAGTATTTT	CASSQPGKGIDTQYF
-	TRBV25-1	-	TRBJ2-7	TGTGCCAGCAGTGAAACCGCGAGCTCCTACGAGCAGTACTTC	CASSETASSYEQYF
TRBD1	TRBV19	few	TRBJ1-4	TGTGCCAGTAGAAGTCCCGGGACAGGCCCGGAAAAACTGTTTTTT	CASRSPGTGPEKLFF
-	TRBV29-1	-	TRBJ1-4	TGCAGCGGGTTGTGGGGCTGGAGGGGTGAACTGTTTTTT	CSGLWGWRGELFF
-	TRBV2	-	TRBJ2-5	TGTGCCAGCAGACCCGGGACATACCAAGAGACCCAGTACTTC	CASRPGTYQETQYF
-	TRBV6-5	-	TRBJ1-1	TGTGCCAGCAGTTCCAGGGTGAGAACTGAAGCTTTCTTT	CASSSRVRTEAFF
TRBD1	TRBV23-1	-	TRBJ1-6	TGCGCCAGCAGTCACAGGGACAGGGGTAATTCACCCCTCCACTTT	CASSHRDRGNSPLHF
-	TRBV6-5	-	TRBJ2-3	TGTGCCAGCAGTTACCTGTCCCCAGGAACAGATACGCAGTATTTT	CASSYLSPGTDTQYF
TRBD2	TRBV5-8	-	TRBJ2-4	TGTGCCAGCAGCTTTTCTGGGGGAGGGCCGGGCATTCAGTACTTC	CASSFSGGGPGIQYF
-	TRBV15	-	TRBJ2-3	TGTGCCACCAGCAGCCCGTTCCAGGTTAATACAGATACGCAGTATTTT	CATSSPFQVNTDTQYF
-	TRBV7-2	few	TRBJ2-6	TGTGCCAGCAGCTTACCCCGACTAGAGGCTGGGGCCAACGTCCTGACTTTC	CASSLPRLEAGANVLTF
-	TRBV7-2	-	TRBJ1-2	TGTGCCAGCAGCTTAGATAGGGGGACTAACTATGGCTACACCTTC	CASSLDRGTNYGYTF
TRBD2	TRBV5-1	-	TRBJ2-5	TGCGCCAGCAGCTTTAGCGGGGGGCCACTAGGGGGCCAGTACTTC	CASSFSGGPLGGQYF
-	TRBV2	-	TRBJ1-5	TGTGCCAGCAGTGAGGCGGGGAGGGATCAGCCCCAGCATTTT	CASSEAGRDQPQHF
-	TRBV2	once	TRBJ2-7	TGTGCCAGCGCCGGACTTTCCTACGAGCAGTACTTC	CASAGLSYEQYF
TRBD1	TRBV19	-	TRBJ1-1	TGTGCCAGTAGTAATAAACTCGGGACAGGGGGGATGAACACTGAAGCTTTCTTT	CASSNKLGTGGMNTEAFF
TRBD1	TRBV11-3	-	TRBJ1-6	TGTGCCAGCAGCATCCAGGGGGTATGGTCACCCCTCCACTTT	CASSIQGVWSPLHF
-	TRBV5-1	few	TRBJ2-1	TGCGCCAGCAGCGAGGGGACTCACAACAATGAGCAGTTCTTC	CASSEGTHNNEQFF
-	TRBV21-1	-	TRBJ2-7	TGTGCCAGCAGCAAAGAAAGGGGGACTACCTACGAGCAGTACTTC	CASSKERGTTYEQYF
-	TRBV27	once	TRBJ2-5	TGTGCCAGCAGTTTATCCCGGTGGGGCAAAGAGACCCAGTACTTC	CASSLSRWGKETQYF
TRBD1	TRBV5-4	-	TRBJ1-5	TGTGCCAGCAGCCACGAGGGGGCAAAGCCCCAGCATTTT	CASSHEGAKPQHF
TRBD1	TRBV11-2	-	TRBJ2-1	TGTGCCAGCAGCGCCCTGGGGACAGGGGTAATCGGTGAGCAGTTCTTC	CASSALGTGVIGEQFF
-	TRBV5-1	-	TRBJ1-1	TGCGCCAGCAGCTTACAGGACAACACTGAAGCTTTCTTT	CASSLQDNTEAFF
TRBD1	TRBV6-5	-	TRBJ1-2	TGTGCCAGCAGTTACTCTTCAGGGGGTCCGAATGGCTACACCTTC	CASSYSSGGPNGYTF
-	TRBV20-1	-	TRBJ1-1	TGCAGTGCTCGGGACATCACTGAAGCTTTCTTT	CSARDITEAFF
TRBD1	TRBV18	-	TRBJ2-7	TGTGCCAGCTCACCACTCGGGACAGGGGCCAACGAGCAGTACTTC	CASSPLGTGANEQYF
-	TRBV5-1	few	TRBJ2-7	TGCGCCAGCAGCTTCGGACAGAACTACGAGCAGTACTTC	CASSFGQNYEQYF
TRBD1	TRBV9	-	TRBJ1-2	TGTGCCAGCAGCGTAGATACAGGGGGCGGCTATGGCTACACCTTC	CASSVDTGGGYGYTF
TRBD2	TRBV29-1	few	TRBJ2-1	TGCATGGGGGGGACTAGCGCTTACAATGAGCAGTTCTTC	CMGGTSAYNEQFF
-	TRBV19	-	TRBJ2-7	TGTGCCAGTAGTATAGCGGGGAACTACGAGCAGTACTTC	CASSIAGNYEQYF
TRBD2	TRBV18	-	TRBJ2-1	TGTGCCAGCTCAGGGACTAGCGGGAGTGGTGAGCAGTTCTTC	CASSGTSGSGEQFF
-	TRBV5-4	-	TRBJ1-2	TGTGCCAGCAGCCCGGACAGTTATGGCTACACCTTC	CASSPDSYGYTF
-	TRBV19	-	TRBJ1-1	TGTGCCAGTAGTATTTCGGCAGGGATGAACACTGAAGCTTTCTTT	CASSISAGMNTEAFF
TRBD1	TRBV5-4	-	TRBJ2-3	TGTGCCAGCAGCCCGGACAGGACAGATACGCAGTATTTT	CASSPDRTDTQYF
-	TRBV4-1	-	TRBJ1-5	TGCGCCAGCAGCCAAGCCGGACAGCCAAATCAGCCCCAGCATTTT	CASSQAGQPNQPQHF
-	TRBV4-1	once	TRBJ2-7	TGCGCCAGCAGCCAAGACGTGACATTGGCCTACGAGCAGTACTTC	CASSQDVTLAYEQYF
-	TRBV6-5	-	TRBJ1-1	TGTGCCAGCAGTTACTTCGCGGGGGACACTGAAGCTTTCTTT	CASSYFAGDTEAFF
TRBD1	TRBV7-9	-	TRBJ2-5	TGTGCCAGCAGCCCACAGTCAGGGGGCAGAGAGACCCAGTACTTC	CASSPQSGGRETQYF
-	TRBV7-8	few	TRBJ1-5	TGTGCCAGCAGCATGATAGAGGGTCGCAGTCAGCCCCAGCATTTT	CASSMIEGRSQPQHF
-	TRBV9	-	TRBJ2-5	TGTGCCAGCAGCTACACAGGGTACCAAGAGACCCAGTACTTC	CASSYTGYQETQYF
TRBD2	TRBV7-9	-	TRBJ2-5	TGTGCCAGCAGCCCGGGACTAGCGGGGGGTCGACAAGAGACCCAGTACTTC	CASSPGLAGGRQETQYF
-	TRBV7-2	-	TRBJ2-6	TGTGCCAGCAGCTTAGAGGCAGGTCGTGTTGGGGCCAACGTCCTGACTTTC	CASSLEAGRVGANVLTF